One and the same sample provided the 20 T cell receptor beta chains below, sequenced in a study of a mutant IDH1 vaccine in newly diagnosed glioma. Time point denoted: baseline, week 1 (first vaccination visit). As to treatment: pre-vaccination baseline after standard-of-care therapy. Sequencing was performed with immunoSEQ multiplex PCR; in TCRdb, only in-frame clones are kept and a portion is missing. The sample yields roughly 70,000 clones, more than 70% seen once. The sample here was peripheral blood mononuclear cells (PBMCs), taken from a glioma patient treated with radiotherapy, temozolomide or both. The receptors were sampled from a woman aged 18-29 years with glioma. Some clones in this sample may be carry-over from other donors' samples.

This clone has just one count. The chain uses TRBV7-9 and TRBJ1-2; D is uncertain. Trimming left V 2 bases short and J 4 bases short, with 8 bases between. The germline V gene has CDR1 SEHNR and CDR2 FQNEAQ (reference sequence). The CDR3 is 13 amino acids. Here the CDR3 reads CASSLIAIYGYTF. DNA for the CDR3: TGTGCCAGCAGCTTAATCGCCATCTATGGCTACACCTTC.

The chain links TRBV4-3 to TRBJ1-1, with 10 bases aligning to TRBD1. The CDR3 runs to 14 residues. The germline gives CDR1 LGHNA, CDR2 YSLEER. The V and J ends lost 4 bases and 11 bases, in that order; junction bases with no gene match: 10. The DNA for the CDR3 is TGCGCCAGCAGCCGACTCGGGACAGGGGAGCGGGCTTTCTTT. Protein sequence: CASSRLGTGERAFF.

The CDR3 loop reads CASSVEGYPYEQYF. CDR3 nucleotide sequence: TGTGCCAGCAGCGTAGAGGGTTATCCTTACGAGCAGTACTTC. The chain joins TRBV9 to TRBJ2-7; D unclear. Germline V gene data show CDR1 as SGDLS and CDR2 as YYNGEE. The CDR3 sequence is 14 residues long. V was pared by 0 bases and J by 4 bases, with 11 bases between.

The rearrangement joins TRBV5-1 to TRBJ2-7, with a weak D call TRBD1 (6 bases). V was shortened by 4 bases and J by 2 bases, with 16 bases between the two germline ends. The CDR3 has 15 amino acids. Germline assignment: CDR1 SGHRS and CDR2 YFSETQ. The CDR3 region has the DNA TGCGCCAGCAGCCGTGTGGGGGCGTCACCCTACGAGCAGTACTTC. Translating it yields CASSRVGASPYEQYF. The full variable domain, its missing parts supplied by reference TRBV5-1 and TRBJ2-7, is KAGVTQTPRYLIKTRGQQVTLSCSPISGHRSVSWYQQTPGQGLQFLFEYFSETQRNKGNFPGRFSGRQFSNSRSEMNVSTLELGDSALYLCASSRVGASPYEQYFGPGTRLTVT.

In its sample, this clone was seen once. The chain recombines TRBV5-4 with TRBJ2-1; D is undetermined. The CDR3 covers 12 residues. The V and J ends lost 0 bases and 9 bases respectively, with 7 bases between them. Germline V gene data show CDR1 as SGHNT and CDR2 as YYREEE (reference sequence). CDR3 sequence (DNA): TGTGCCAGCAGCTTGGACGTGGGTGAGCAGTTCTTC. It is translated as CASSLDVGEQFF.

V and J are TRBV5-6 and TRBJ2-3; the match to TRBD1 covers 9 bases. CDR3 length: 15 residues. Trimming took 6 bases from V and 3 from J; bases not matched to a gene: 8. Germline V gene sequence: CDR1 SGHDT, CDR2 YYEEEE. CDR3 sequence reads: CASTGQGGETDTQYF. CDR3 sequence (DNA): TGTGCCAGCACGGGACAGGGAGGTGAAACAGATACGCAGTATTTT. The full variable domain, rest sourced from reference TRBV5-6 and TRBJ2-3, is DAGVTQSPTHLIKTRGQQVTLRCSPKSGHDTVSWYQQALGQGPQFIFQYYEEEERQRGNFPDRFSGHQFPNYSSELNVNALLLGDSALYLCASTGQGGETDTQYFGPGTRLTVL.

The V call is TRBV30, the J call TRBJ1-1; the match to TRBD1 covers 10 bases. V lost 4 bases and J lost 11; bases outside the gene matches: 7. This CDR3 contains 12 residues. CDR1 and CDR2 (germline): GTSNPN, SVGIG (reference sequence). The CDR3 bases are TGTGCCTGGATCTCGACAGGGGGCCGGGCTTTCTTT. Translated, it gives CAWISTGGRAFF.

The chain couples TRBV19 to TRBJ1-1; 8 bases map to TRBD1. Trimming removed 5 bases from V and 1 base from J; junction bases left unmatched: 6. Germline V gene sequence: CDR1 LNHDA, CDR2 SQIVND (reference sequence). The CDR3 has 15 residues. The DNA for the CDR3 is TGTGCCAGTAGTGTCACAGGGGGTCAGAACACTGAAGCTTTCTTT. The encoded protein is CASSVTGGQNTEAFF.

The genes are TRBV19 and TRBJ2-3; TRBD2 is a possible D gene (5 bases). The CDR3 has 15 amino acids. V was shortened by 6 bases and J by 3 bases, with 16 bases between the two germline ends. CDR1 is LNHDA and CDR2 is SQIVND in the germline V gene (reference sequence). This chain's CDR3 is CASRLRPSGTDTQYF. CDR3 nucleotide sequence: TGTGCCAGTAGACTCAGGCCGTCGGGGACAGATACGCAGTATTTT.

The CDR3 DNA is TGTGCCAGCAGACCAGGACAGAACATTAACTATGGCTACACCTTC. The encoded protein is CASRPGQNINYGYTF. The chain recombines TRBV6-4 with TRBJ1-2; possible D gene TRBD1, 6 bases. CDR3 length: 15 residues. CDR1 and CDR2 (germline): MRHNA, SNTAGT. The V end lost 6 bases, the J end lost 1 base, and 15 bases lay between the germline ends.

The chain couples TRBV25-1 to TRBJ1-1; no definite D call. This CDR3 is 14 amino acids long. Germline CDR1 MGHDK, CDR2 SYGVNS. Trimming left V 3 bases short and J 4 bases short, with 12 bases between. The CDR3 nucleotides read TGTGCCAGCAGTGATCCTGGACGGCGCACTGAAGCTTTCTTT. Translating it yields CASSDPGRRTEAFF.

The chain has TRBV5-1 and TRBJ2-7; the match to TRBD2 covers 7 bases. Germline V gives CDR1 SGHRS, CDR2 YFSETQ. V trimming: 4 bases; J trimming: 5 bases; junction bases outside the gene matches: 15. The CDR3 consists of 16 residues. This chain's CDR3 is CASSLSLGAGDHEQYF. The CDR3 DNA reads TGCGCCAGCAGCCTCTCTCTAGGGGCGGGAGACCACGAGCAGTACTTC. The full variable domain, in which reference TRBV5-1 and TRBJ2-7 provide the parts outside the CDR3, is KAGVTQTPRYLIKTRGQQVTLSCSPISGHRSVSWYQQTPGQGLQFLFEYFSETQRNKGNFPGRFSGRQFSNSRSEMNVSTLELGDSALYLCASSLSLGAGDHEQYFGPGTRLTVT.

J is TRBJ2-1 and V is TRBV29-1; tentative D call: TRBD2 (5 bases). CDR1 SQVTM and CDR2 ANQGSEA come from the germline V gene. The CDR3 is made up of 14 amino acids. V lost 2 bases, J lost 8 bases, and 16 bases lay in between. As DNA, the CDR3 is TGCAGCGTTGAACCGGCGGGTCAGATACATGAGCAGTTCTTC. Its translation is CSVEPAGQIHEQFF.

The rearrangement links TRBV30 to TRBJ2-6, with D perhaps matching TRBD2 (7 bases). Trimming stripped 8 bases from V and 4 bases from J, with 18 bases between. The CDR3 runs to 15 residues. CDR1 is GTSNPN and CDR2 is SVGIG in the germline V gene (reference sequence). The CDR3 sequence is CAGGGGSDGANVLTF. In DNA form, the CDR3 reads TGTGCCGGAGGGGGGGGCTCAGACGGGGCCAACGTCCTGACTTTC.

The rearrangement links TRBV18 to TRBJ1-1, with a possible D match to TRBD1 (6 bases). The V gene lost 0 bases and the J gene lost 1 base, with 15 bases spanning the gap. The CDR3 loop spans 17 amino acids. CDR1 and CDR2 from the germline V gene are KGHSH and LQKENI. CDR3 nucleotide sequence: TGTGCCAGCTCACCACCGTTCGTGGGGGCCGGGAACACTGAAGCTTTCTTT. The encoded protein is CASSPPFVGAGNTEAFF.

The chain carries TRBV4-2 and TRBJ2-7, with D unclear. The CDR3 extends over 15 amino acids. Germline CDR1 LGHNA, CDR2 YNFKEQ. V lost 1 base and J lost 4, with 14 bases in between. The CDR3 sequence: CASSQARQEAYEQYF. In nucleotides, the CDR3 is TGTGCCAGCAGCCAAGCCAGGCAGGAAGCTTACGAGCAGTACTTC.

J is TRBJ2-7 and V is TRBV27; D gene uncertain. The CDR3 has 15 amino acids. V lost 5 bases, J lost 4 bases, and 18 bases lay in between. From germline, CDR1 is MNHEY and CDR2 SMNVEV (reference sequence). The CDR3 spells CASSPRSLLMYEQYF. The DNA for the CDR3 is TGTGCCAGCAGTCCCCGGTCTCTATTGATGTACGAGCAGTACTTC.

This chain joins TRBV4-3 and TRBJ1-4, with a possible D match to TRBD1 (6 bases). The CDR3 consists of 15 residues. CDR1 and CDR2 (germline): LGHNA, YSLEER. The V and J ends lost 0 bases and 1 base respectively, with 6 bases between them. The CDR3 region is CASSQETGTNEKLFF. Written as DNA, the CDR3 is TGCGCCAGCAGCCAAGAGACAGGAACTAATGAAAAACTGTTTTTT.

CDR3 coding DNA: TGTGCCATCAGTGAGGACGGGACAGGGCATGAAAAACTGTTTTTT. It codes for CAISEDGTGHEKLFF. The rearrangement links TRBV10-3 to TRBJ1-4, with TRBD1 matching over 9 bases. The V and J ends lost 2 bases and 6 bases, in that order; junction bases with no gene match: 4. The CDR3 contains 15 residues. CDR1 is ENHRY, CDR2 SYGVKD, per germline.

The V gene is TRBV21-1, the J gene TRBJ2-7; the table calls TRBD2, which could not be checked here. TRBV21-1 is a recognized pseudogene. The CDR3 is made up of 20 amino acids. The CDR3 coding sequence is TGTGCCAGCAGCAAAGCCGTGGAAGCTAGCGGGGTGCCCTTCAACTACGAGCAGTACTTC. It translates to CASSKAVEASGVPFNYEQYF.